The 22 T cell receptor beta chains in this list originate from one sample, sequenced in a study of metastatic and nonmetastatic thyroid tumors. Among the patients, none had received any treatment before thyroid surgery. Using MiXCR, TCRdb re-called clones from the PCR reads. Of roughly 40,000 clones detected, 16% appear once; the ten largest clones hold about 20%. The material sequenced was blood. The receptors come from a female donor with papillary thyroid cancer or a benign thyroid nodule (not recorded which). Some clones in this sample may be carry-over from other donors' samples.

The CDR3 coding sequence is TGCGCCAGCAGCAGGGGGACAGGGGATTATGGCTACACCTTC. Translated: CASSRGTGDYGYTF. The chain uses TRBV5-1 and TRBJ1-2; the match to TRBD1 covers 10 bases. V was pared by 4 bases and J by 5 bases, with 5 bases of the junction left unmatched. The CDR3 is made up of 14 amino acids. The germline CDR1 and CDR2 sequences are SGHRS and YFSETQ. The entire variable domain, with the rest obtained from reference TRBV5-1 and TRBJ1-2, is as follows: KAGVTQTPRYLIKTRGQQVTLSCSPISGHRSVSWYQQTPGQGLQFLFEYFSETQRNKGNFPGRFSGRQFSNSRSEMNVSTLELGDSALYLCASSRGTGDYGYTFGSGTRLTVV.

This clone has at least ten counts. V usage is TRBV6-4 and J usage is TRBJ2-2, with D perhaps TRBD1 or TRBD2 (5 bases each). CDR3 size: 13 residues. Germline values: CDR1 MRHNA, CDR2 SNTAGT. V lost 6 bases and J 9 bases, leaving 14 bases between the germline ends. CDR3 DNA: TGTGCCAGCAGAAATTCAGGGACCCGGGAGCTGTTTTTT. Translating it yields CASRNSGTRELFF.

This clone was observed a handful of times. V gene TRBV27 combines with J gene TRBJ2-7; 10 nucleotides align to TRBD1. The germline CDR1 and CDR2 sequences are MNHEY and SMNVEV (reference sequence). V was clipped by 5 bases and J by 4 bases; unmatched bases: 8. The CDR3 has 15 amino acids. CDR3 bases: TGTGCCAGCAGTCCCCGACAGGGGGCTTTATACGAGCAGTACTTC. Translation: CASSPRQGALYEQYF.

The table lists this clone with many counts. The rearrangement joins TRBV30 to TRBJ2-4; a weak D match, TRBD1 (6 bases). The length of the CDR3 is 17 residues. Looked up from germline, CDR1 is GTSNPN and CDR2 is SVGIG (reference sequence). Trimming pared 5 bases from V and 0 bases from J, leaving 20 bases between. The CDR3 DNA sequence: TGTGCCTGGGCACCGACAGGAGGATCGGTAGCCAAAAACATTCAGTACTTC. The encoded protein is CAWAPTGGSVAKNIQYF.

This clone was counted between two and nine times. The chain couples TRBV28 to TRBJ2-3, with TRBD2 matching 7 bases. Germline CDR1 and CDR2: MDHEN and SYDVKM. This CDR3 is 17 amino acids long. The J segment lost 0 bases and the V segment lost 3 bases, leaving 9 bases of the junction unmatched. The CDR3 spells CASSLGGVGGSTDTQYF. The CDR3 DNA sequence: TGTGCCAGCAGTTTGGGAGGCGTGGGGGGGAGCACAGATACGCAGTATTTT.

Only a few counts were recorded for this clone. The chain has TRBV5-1 and TRBJ2-3; TRBD2 agrees at 12 bases. CDR1 and CDR2 (germline): SGHRS, YFSETQ. The trim removed 2 bases at V and 3 bases at J, leaving 4 bases unmatched. The CDR3 length is 16 residues. Here the CDR3 reads CASSLRLAGETDTQYF. The CDR3 nucleotides read TGCGCCAGCAGCTTAAGACTAGCGGGGGAAACAGATACGCAGTATTTT. Together with reference TRBV5-1 and TRBJ2-3, the CDR3 gives the full variable domain: KAGVTQTPRYLIKTRGQQVTLSCSPISGHRSVSWYQQTPGQGLQFLFEYFSETQRNKGNFPGRFSGRQFSNSRSEMNVSTLELGDSALYLCASSLRLAGETDTQYFGPGTRLTVL.

This clone was picked up a small number of times. The chain couples TRBV6-1 to TRBJ1-2; D possibly corresponds to TRBD1 (6 bases). Trimming shortened V by 5 bases and J by 7 bases, and 14 bases separated the two germline ends. From germline, CDR1 is MNHNS and CDR2 SASEGT. The length of the CDR3 is 13 residues. The CDR3 spells CASSYRADSGYTF. CDR3 in DNA: TGTGCCAGCAGTTACAGGGCTGACTCTGGCTACACCTTC.

The chain joins TRBV30 to TRBJ2-5; no firm D call. Germline V gene sequence: CDR1 GTSNPN, CDR2 SVGIG (reference sequence). V lost 5 bases to trimming and J lost 5 bases, with 12 bases between them. The CDR3 consists of 12 residues. The CDR3 region has the DNA TGTGCCTGGGACACGGGCACTGAGACCCAGTACTTC. It codes for CAWDTGTETQYF.

This clone was seen a few times. The rearrangement uses TRBV5-4 and TRBJ1-2; D not resolved. The CDR3 contains 11 residues. Per germline, CDR1 SGHNT and CDR2 YYREEE (reference sequence). Deletions cut 3 bases from V and 3 bases from J, with 3 bases between. CDR3 coding DNA: TGTGCCAGCAGCTCCCACTATGGCTACACCTTC. The encoded protein is CASSSHYGYTF.

In its sample, this clone was seen many times. The genes are TRBV20-1 and TRBJ1-1; TRBD1 is a possible D gene (6 bases). V gave up 1 base and J gave up 3 bases, with 15 bases separating them. The germline CDR1 and CDR2 sequences are DFQATT and SNEGSKA (reference sequence). The CDR3 sequence is 15 residues long. The CDR3 nucleotides are TGCAGTGCTAGAGGGCCTGGGGGGGCTGACACTGAAGCTTTCTTT. This encodes CSARGPGGADTEAFF.

This clone was counted many times. J is TRBJ1-5 and V is TRBV20-1; the D gene is possibly TRBD1 (5 bases). Trimming shortened V by 3 bases and J by 3 bases, and 18 bases separated the two germline ends. Germline CDR1 is DFQATT and CDR2 is SNEGSKA (reference sequence). The CDR3 spans 16 residues. The CDR3 DNA reads TGCAGTGCTAGCCCCTCCGGGGGGTGGGACAATCAGCCCCAGCATTTT. It codes for CSASPSGGWDNQPQHF.

This clone was counted many times. This rearrangement joins TRBV2 to TRBJ1-1, with 9 bases matching TRBD1. CDR1 and CDR2 from the germline V gene are SNHLY and FYNNEI. The CDR3 totals 16 residues. V shed 6 bases and J 2 bases; nucleotides not matched to a gene: 10. This CDR3 is CASRTPGQGLNTEAFF. The DNA of the CDR3 is TGTGCCAGCAGGACGCCGGGACAGGGATTAAACACTGAAGCTTTCTTT.

This clone has a count of ten or more. This sequence joins TRBV28 and TRBJ1-5, with no clear D. V was shortened by 2 bases and J by 6 bases, with 8 bases between the two germline ends. Germline loops: CDR1 MDHEN, CDR2 SYDVKM. There are 13 residues in the CDR3. CDR3 region: CASSLMGFQPQHF. CDR3 bases: TGTGCCAGCAGTTTAATGGGGTTTCAGCCCCAGCATTTT.

This clone showed up many times. The chain couples TRBV2 to TRBJ1-3; D is undetermined. CDR3 length equals 15 residues. V lost 2 bases to trimming and J lost 2 bases, with 10 bases between them. The V gene's germline CDR1 is SNHLY and CDR2 FYNNEI. In DNA form, the CDR3 reads TGTGCCAGCAGTGAAAGTGGACGGCCTGGAAACACCATATATTTT. Protein product: CASSESGRPGNTIYF.

This clone turned up a few times. V is TRBV19 and J is TRBJ1-3; 7 positions match TRBD1. Germline CDR1 LNHDA, CDR2 SQIVND (reference sequence). The CDR3 spans 15 residues. V was pared by 5 bases and J by 3 bases, with 7 bases of the junction left unmatched. Here the CDR3 DNA reads TGTGCCAGTAGTGTCGGGACAGTCTTTGGAAACACCATATATTTT. Protein sequence: CASSVGTVFGNTIYF.

The gene calls are TRBV6-2 or TRBV6-3 and TRBJ2-1; no definite D call. The CDR3 contains 13 residues. Trimming stripped 0 bases from V and 9 bases from J, with 9 bases between. Germline V CDR1 and CDR2: MNHEY, SVGEGT. For the CDR3, the DNA is TGTGCCAGCAGTTACTCTTCTAGTATTGAGCAGTTCTTC. Protein: CASSYSSSIEQFF.

In its sample, this clone was seen many times. V gene TRBV28 combines with J gene TRBJ2-1; D perhaps matches TRBD1 (6 bases). Germline assignment: CDR1 MDHEN and CDR2 SYDVKM. This CDR3 comprises 14 residues. Trimming took off 3 bases at V and 7 bases at J, with 13 bases between the two ends. In DNA form, the CDR3 reads TGTGCCAGCAGTTTCAGAGGGACATGGAATGAGCAGTTCTTC. Translating it yields CASSFRGTWNEQFF.

This clone was detected ten times or more. This could be a read error, since a much larger clone is one nucleotide away. The CDR3, as DNA: TGTGCCAGCTTGTTGAGGGAGATCTACAATGAGCAGTTCTTC. Translation gives CASLLREIYNEQFF. V usage is TRBV2 and J usage is TRBJ2-1; tentative D call: TRBD2 (5 bases). CDR3 length: 14 residues. V shed 8 bases and J shed 3 bases, with 14 bases lying between them. Germline V lookup: CDR1 SNHLY, CDR2 FYNNEI.

J is TRBJ2-3 and V is TRBV27; D perhaps matches TRBD2 (7 bases). This CDR3 has 16 amino acids. CDR1 and CDR2 from the germline V gene are MNHEY and SMNVEV (reference sequence). V lost 5 bases to trimming and J lost 5 bases, with 20 bases between them. Here the CDR3 DNA reads TGTGCCAGCAGTCTACTGCCGGGGGGCTCGGGAGATACGCAGTATTTT. Amino acids: CASSLLPGGSGDTQYF.

CDR3 region: CACQHANQPQHF. The CDR3 coding sequence is TGTGCCTGCCAACATGCCAATCAGCCCCAGCATTTT. This sequence joins TRBV30 and TRBJ1-5; no clear D gene. Trimming left V 6 bases short and J 3 bases short, with 9 bases between. Germline V gives CDR1 GTSNPN, CDR2 SVGIG (reference sequence). The CDR3 covers 12 residues. Full variable domain (remainder filled in from reference TRBV30 and TRBJ1-5): SQTIHQWPATLVQPVGSPLSLECTVEGTSNPNLYWYRQAAGRGLQLLFYSVGIGQISSEVPQNLSASRPQDRQFILSSKKLLLSDSGFYLCACQHANQPQHFGDGTRLSIL.

About this clone itself: Germline is not matched at one junction end, which may reflect a read error. The chain employs TRBV4-2 and TRBJ1-1, with a weak D call TRBD1 (5 bases). The CDR3 contains 13 residues. CDR1 and CDR2 from the germline V gene are LGHNA and YNFKEQ. The CDR3 nucleotides are TGTGCCAGCAGCCAAGATACGGGGACTGATGCTCCCTTT. This codes for CASSQDTGTDAPF.

This clone was seen repeatedly, ten times or more. The chain combines TRBV20-1 with TRBJ2-5; TRBD1 aligns across 7 bases. Germline-derived CDR1 and CDR2 are DFQATT and SNEGSKA (reference sequence). This CDR3 spans 15 amino acids. With 0 bases clipped from V and 2 bases from J, the junction kept 6 bases outside the gene matches. CDR3 in amino acids: CSARDGDSPQETQYF. The CDR3 coding sequence is TGCAGTGCTAGAGATGGGGACAGTCCTCAAGAGACCCAGTACTTC.